This TCR beta chain was found in a study of cytomegalovirus exposure and HLA in healthy donors. Regarding this clone: The antigen remains undetermined.

While unrecorded immune exposures were likely, the donors were nominally healthy when sampled. Findings and caveats of the study: V- and J-gene trimming in TCR beta was tied to a missense DCLRE1C variant by an analysis performed later. Within a later analysis, the majority of CMV-associated TCR beta chains appeared HLA-restricted.

Researchers ran the PCR with 60 Vbeta and 13 Jbeta primers. Data came from immunoSEQ multiplex PCR; TCRdb stores just in-frame clones and leaves some out. The table records 200,000 to 250,000 clones, about 75% of them present only once. This receptor was identified in a woman aged 25-40 years in good health and CMV-seronegative. Sequenced sample: PBMCs.

CDR3 residues: CASSSSTGNQPQHF. Here the CDR3 DNA reads TGTGCCAGCAGCTCCTCCACTGGCAATCAGCCCCAGCATTTT. This chain links TRBV7-9 with TRBJ1-5; D not resolved. The CDR3 spans 14 residues. The V gene lost 4 bases and the J gene lost 2 bases, with 9 bases spanning the gap. The germline gives CDR1 SEHNR, CDR2 FQNEAQ (reference sequence).